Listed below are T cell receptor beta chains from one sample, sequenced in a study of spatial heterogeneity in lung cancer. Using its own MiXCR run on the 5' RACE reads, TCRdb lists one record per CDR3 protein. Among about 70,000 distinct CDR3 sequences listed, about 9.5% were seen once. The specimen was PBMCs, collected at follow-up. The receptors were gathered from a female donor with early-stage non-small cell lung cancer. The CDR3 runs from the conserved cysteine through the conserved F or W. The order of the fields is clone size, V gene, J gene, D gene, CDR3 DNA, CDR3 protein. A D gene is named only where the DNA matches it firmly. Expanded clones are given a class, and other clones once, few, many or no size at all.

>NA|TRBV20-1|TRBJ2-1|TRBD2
TGCAGTGCTAGGGTTTCTAGCGGCCCATCCTACAATGAGCAGTTCTTC
CSARVSSGPSYNEQFF
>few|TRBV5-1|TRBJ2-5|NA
TGCGCCAGCAGCTTAGGGGCCAATCCGGGAGCGGAGACCCAGTACTTC
CASSLGANPGAETQYF
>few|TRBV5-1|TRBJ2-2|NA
TGCGCCAGCAGCTTGATAGGGGGCACCGGGGAGCTGTTTTTT
CASSLIGGTGELFF
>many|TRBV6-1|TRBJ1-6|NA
TGTGCCATGAGACTGGGGAAAGATTCACCCCTCCACTTT
CAMRLGKDSPLHF
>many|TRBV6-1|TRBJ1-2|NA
TGTGCCAGCAGTCCCCTCGGGGCCGGCCTCAGCTACACCTTC
CASSPLGAGLSYTF
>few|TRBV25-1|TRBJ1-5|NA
TGTGCCAGCAGTGAATATACAGGGACAAAGAATCAGCCCCAGCATTTT
CASSEYTGTKNQPQHF
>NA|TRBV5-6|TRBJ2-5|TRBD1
TGTGCCAGCAGCCCTACAGGGGTGAAGACCCAGTACTTC
CASSPTGVKTQYF
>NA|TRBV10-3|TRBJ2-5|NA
TGTGCCTCCCTCCCCGGACCTCAAGAGACCCAGTACTTC
CASLPGPQETQYF
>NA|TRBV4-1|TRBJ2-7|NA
TGCGCCAGCAGCCCGAGAGACCCCTCTAGCGTAATCTCCTACGAGCAGTACTTC
CASSPRDPSSVISYEQYF
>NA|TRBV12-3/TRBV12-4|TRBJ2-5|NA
TGTGCCAGCAGTTTAGCGGGTTCGCGGATGGAGGCCCAGTACTTC
CASSLAGSRMEAQYF
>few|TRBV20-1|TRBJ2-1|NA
TGCAGTGCTGGCTTTGCGGAGCTAGGTGAGCAGTTCTTC
CSAGFAELGEQFF
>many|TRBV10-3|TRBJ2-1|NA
TGTGCCATGGGGGGATACAATGAGCAGTTCTTC
CAMGGYNEQFF
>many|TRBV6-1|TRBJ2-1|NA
TGTGCCAGCGGGCGGGACAATGAGCAGTTCTTC
CASGRDNEQFF
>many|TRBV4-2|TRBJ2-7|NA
TGTGCCAGCAGCCAAGACGTCTCGCGGGGCCCAGCCTACGAGCAGTACTTC
CASSQDVSRGPAYEQYF
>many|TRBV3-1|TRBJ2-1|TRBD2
TGTGCCAGCAGCCCCAGACTAGCGGCCTACAATGAGCAGTTCTTC
CASSPRLAAYNEQFF
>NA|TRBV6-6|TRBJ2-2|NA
TGTGTCAGCAGTTACCTAGGGGTCGGGGAGCTGTTTTTT
CVSSYLGVGELFF
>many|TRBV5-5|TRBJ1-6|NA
TGTGCCAGCAGCTTGGGGGGAGACTCACCCCTCCACTTT
CASSLGGDSPLHF
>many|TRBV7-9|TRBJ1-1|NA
TGTGCCAGCAGCTTAGGAGGGAGGAAAGGCACTGAAGCTTTCTTT
CASSLGGRKGTEAFF
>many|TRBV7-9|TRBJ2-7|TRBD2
TGTGCCAGCAGCTCAAATAGCGGGACGTCCTTCTACGAGCAGTACTTC
CASSSNSGTSFYEQYF
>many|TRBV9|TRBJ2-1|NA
TGTGCCAGCAGCGTAGTGTCGGGGGCGGGTGAGCAGTTCTTC
CASSVVSGAGEQFF
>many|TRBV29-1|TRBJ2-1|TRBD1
TGCAGCGGGAGGACAGGTTATCGTGAGCAGTTCTTC
CSGRTGYREQFF
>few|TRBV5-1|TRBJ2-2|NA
TGCGCCAGCAGCCCCACTGCCGGAGATTGGCAAGGCGGGGAGCTGTTTTTT
CASSPTAGDWQGGELFF
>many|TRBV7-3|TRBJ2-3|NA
TGTGCCAGCAGCTTAGTGGGACTCAGCACAGATACGCAGTATTTT
CASSLVGLSTDTQYF
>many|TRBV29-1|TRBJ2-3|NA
TGCAGCGTTACCGACAGTCGGAGCACAGATACGCAGTATTTT
CSVTDSRSTDTQYF
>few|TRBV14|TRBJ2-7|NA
TGTGCCAGCAGCCACCTACAGGGCCCCCTAACCTCTTACTACGAGCAGTACTTC
CASSHLQGPLTSYYEQYF
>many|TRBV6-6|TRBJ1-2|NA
TGTGCCAGCAGTTACCCAGCCGAGACCGGGACCGCCTATGGCTACACCTTC
CASSYPAETGTAYGYTF
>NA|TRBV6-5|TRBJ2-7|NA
TGTGCCAGCAGTTACGGACCGATCTACGAGCAGTACTTC
CASSYGPIYEQYF
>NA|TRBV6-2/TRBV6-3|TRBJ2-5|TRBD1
TGTGCCAGCAGTTACATGGGACAGGGACAACAAGAGACCCAGTACTTC
CASSYMGQGQQETQYF
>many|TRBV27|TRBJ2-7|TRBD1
TGTGCCAGCAGCAGGACAGGCCAAGGCGAGCAGTACTTC
CASSRTGQGEQYF
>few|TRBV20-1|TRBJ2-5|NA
TGCAGTGCCGCCCCCGGGAGTGCGGAAGAGACCCAGTACTTC
CSAAPGSAEETQYF
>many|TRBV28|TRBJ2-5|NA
TGTGCCAGCGGTAACAGGGCGGCAAGCAAGACCCAGTACTTC
CASGNRAASKTQYF
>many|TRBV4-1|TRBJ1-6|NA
TGCGCCAGCAGCCAGATTAGAGGTTCACCCCTCCACTTT
CASSQIRGSPLHF
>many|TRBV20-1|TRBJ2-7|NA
TGCAGTGCAAGAAATCTAGCTATGAGCTCCTACGAGCAGTACTTC
CSARNLAMSSYEQYF
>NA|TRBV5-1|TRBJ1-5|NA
TGCGCCAGCAGCTTGGCCGGACAGCGCAATCAGCCCCAGCATTTT
CASSLAGQRNQPQHF
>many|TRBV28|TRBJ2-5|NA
TGTGCCAGCAGTCCCCTTTTGGGTCTGACCCAGTACTTC
CASSPLLGLTQYF
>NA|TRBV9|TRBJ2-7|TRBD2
TGTGCCAGCAGCGTAGGCCCGGGAGGTATCTACGAGCAGTACTTC
CASSVGPGGIYEQYF
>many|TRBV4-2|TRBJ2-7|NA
TGTGCCAGCAGCCCCGGGGAGCTAGCCTACGAGCAGTACTTC
CASSPGELAYEQYF
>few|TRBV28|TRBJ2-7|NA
TGTGCCAGCAGTTTACCGGGACACCTCTACGAGCAGTACTTC
CASSLPGHLYEQYF
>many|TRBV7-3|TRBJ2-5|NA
TGTGCCAGCAGCTTAAACCCAGGCGGAGAGACCCAGTACTTC
CASSLNPGGETQYF
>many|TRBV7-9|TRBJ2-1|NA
TGTGCCAGCAGCTTCGTGGAGAGCTCCTACAATGAGCAGTTCTTC
CASSFVESSYNEQFF
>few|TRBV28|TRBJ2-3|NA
TGTGCCAGCAGTTCGGGACCTACAGATACGCAGTATTTT
CASSSGPTDTQYF
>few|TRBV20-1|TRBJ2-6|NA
TGCAGTGCTAGAGAGTTACAGTCCGGGGCCAACGTCCTGACTTTC
CSARELQSGANVLTF
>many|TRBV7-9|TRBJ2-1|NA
TGTGCCAGCAGCTTAACTAGGTACAATGAGCAGTTCTTC
CASSLTRYNEQFF
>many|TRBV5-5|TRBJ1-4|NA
TGTGCCAGCAGCTTTGGACCCGAAAAACTGTTTTTT
CASSFGPEKLFF
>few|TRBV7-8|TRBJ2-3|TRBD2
TGTGCCAGCAGCCTCCTCAGCGGGAGAGAGGGAGATACGCAGTATTTT
CASSLLSGREGDTQYF
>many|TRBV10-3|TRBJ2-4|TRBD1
TGTGCCACCAAGCCCTTCGGACAGGGGACAAACATTCAGTACTTC
CATKPFGQGTNIQYF
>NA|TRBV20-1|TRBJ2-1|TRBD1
TGCAGTGCTCTAAGACAGGGGGTCAATGAGCAGTTCTTC
CSALRQGVNEQFF
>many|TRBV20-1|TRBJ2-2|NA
TGCAGTAGGATGGACAGAAACACCGGGGAGCTGTTTTTT
CSRMDRNTGELFF
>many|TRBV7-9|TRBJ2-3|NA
TGTGCCAGCAGCACCGCAACCGCCGGGACTTCAGATACGCAGTATTTT
CASSTATAGTSDTQYF